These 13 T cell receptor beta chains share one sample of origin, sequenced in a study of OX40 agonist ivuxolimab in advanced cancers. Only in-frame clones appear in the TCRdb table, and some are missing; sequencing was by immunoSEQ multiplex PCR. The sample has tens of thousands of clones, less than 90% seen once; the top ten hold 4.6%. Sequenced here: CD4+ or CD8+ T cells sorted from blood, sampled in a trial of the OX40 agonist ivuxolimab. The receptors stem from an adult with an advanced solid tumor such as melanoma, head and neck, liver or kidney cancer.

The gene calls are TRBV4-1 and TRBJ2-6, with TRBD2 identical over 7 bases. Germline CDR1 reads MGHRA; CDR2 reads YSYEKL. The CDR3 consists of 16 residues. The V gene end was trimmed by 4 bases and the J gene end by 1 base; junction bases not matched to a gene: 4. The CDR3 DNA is TGCGCCAGCAGCCGCAAGCGGGGATCTGGGGCCAACGTCCTGACTTTC. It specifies CASSRKRGSGANVLTF.

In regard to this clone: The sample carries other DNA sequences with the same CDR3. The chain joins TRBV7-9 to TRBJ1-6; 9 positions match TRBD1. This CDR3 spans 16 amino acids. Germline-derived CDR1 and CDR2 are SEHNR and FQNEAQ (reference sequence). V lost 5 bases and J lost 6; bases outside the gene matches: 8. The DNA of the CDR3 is TGTGCCAGCAGCGCCCAGACAGGGGGAGGTAATTCACCCCTCCACTTT. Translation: CASSAQTGGGNSPLHF.

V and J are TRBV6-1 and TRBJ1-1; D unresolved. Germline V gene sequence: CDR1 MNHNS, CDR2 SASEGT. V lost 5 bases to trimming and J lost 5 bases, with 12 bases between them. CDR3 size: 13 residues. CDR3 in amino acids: CASSNLGWTEAFF. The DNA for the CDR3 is TGTGCCAGCAGTAACCTCGGGTGGACTGAAGCTTTCTTT.

The CDR3 sequence: CASSYPGNTEAFF. CDR3 nucleotide sequence: TGTGCCAGCAGTTACCCGGGGAACACTGAAGCTTTCTTT. The chain couples TRBV6-6 to TRBJ1-1; D gene uncertain. V was pared by 2 bases and J by 1 base, with 5 bases between. Germline values: CDR1 MNHNY, CDR2 SVGAGI (reference sequence). The CDR3 runs 13 residues.

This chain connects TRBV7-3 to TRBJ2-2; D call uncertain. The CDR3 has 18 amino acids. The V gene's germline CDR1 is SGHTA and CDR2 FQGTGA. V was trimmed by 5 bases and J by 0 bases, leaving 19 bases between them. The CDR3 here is CASSPRLGPKTNTGELFF. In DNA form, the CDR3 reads TGTGCCAGCAGCCCACGTCTCGGACCGAAGACGAACACCGGGGAGCTGTTTTTT.

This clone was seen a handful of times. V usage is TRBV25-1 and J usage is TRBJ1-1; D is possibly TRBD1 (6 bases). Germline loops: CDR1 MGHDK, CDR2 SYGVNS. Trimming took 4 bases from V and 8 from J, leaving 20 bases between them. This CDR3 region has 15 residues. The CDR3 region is CASSATAGVGGEAFF. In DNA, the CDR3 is TGTGCCAGCAGTGCCACCGCAGGGGTTGGTGGCGAAGCTTTCTTT.

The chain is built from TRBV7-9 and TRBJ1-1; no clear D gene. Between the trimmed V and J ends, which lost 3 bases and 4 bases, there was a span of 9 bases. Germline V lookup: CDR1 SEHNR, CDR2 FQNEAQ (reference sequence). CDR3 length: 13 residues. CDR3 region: CASSLGGSTEAFF. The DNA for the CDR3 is TGTGCCAGCAGCTTGGGTGGGAGCACTGAAGCTTTCTTT.

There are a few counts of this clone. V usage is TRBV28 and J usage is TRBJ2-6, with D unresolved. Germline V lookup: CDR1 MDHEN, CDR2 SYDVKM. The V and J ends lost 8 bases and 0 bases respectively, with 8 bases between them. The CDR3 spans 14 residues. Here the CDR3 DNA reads TGTGCCAGCCTACAGAGCTCTGGGGCCAACGTCCTGACTTTC. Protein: CASLQSSGANVLTF.

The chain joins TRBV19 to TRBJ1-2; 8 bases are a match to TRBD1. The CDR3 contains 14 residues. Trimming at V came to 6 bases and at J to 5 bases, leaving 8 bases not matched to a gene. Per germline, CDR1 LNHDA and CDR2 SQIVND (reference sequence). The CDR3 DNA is TGTGCCAGTAGGAGCGGGACAGGAGGATATGGCTACACCTTC. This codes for CASRSGTGGYGYTF.

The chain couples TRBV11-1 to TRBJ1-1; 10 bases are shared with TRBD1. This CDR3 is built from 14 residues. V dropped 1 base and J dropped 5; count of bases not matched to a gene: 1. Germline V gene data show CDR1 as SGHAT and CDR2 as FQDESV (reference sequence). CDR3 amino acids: CASSLGGQGTEAFF. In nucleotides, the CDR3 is TGTGCCAGCAGCTTAGGGGGACAGGGGACTGAAGCTTTCTTT.

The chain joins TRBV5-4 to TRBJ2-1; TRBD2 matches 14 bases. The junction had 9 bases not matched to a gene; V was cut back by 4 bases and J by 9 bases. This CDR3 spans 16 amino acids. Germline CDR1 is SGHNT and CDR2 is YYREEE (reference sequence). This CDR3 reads CASSPPGTSGSIEQFF. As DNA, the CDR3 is TGTGCCAGCAGCCCTCCCGGGACTAGCGGGAGCATTGAGCAGTTCTTC.

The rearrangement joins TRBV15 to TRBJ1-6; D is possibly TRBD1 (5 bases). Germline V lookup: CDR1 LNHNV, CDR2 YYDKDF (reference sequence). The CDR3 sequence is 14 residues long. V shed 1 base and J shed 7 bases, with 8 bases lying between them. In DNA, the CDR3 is TGTGCCACCAGCAGAGCCAGGGTCAATTCACCCCTCCACTTT. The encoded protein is CATSRARVNSPLHF.

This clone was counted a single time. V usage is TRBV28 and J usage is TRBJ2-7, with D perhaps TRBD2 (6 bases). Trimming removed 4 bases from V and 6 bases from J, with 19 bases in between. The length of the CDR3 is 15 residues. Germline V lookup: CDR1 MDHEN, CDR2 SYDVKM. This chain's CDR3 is CASSSWGTEGGEQYF. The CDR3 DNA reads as TGTGCCAGCAGTTCGTGGGGGACTGAGGGCGGCGAGCAGTACTTC.